This T cell receptor beta chain came from a study of blood T cell repertoires in COVID-19. In the study overall: Acute and convalescent COVID-19 samples came from the United States, Italy and Spain. In each case, the material was cDNA or gDNA derived from T cells, B-cell-depleted T cells, or PBMCs.

Sequencing used immunoSEQ multiplex PCR; TCRdb keeps in-frame clones, though not all of them. The table includes about 250,000 clones, roughly 85% detected once. V lost 3 bases, J lost 0 bases, and 1 base stayed unmatched. This CDR3 has 14 amino acids. Germline V gene sequence: CDR1 SGHRS, CDR2 YFSETQ. This sequence originates from a woman aged 45-65 years with acute COVID-19. The sequencing sample was made of PBMCs or T cells enriched from blood (not recorded which). V gene TRBV5-1 combines with J gene TRBJ1-1, with 8 bases lining up with TRBD1. Written as DNA, the CDR3 is TGCGCCAGCAGCTCACAGGGGGTGAACACTGAAGCTTTCTTT. Translating gives CASSSQGVNTEAFF.